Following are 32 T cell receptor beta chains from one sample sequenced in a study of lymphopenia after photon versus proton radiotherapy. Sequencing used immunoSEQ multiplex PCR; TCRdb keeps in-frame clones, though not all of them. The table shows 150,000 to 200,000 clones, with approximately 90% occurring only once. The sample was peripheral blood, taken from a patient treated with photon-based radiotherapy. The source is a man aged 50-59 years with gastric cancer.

In nucleotides, the CDR3 is TGTGCCAGCAGTCCCAGCCAGCTAAACACTGAAGCTTTCTTT. It specifies CASSPSQLNTEAFF. The V call is TRBV6-6, the J call TRBJ1-1; D remains unclear. CDR3 length: 14 amino acids. Deletions cut 5 bases from V and 2 bases from J, with 12 bases between. Germline CDR1 is MNHNY and CDR2 is SVGAGI (reference sequence).

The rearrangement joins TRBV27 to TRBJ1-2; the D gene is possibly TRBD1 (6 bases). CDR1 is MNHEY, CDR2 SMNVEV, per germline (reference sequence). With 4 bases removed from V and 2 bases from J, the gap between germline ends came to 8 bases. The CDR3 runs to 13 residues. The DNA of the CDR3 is TGTGCCAGCAGTTCCCAGGGGAACTATGGCTACACCTTC. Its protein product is CASSSQGNYGYTF.

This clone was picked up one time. CDR3 sequence: CASSLTDKFTDTQYF. The CDR3 region has the DNA TGCGCCAGCAGCCTGACAGACAAATTCACAGATACGCAGTATTTT. The chain couples TRBV4-3 to TRBJ2-3; the D gene is possibly TRBD1 (5 bases). The germline CDR1 and CDR2 sequences are LGHNA and YSLEER. Trimming pared 4 bases from V and 2 bases from J, leaving 13 bases between. The CDR3 runs to 15 residues.

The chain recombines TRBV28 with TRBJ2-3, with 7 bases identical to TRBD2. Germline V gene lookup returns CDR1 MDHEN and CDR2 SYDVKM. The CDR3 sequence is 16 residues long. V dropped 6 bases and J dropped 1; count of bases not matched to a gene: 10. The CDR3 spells CASSLRGTTRTDTQYF. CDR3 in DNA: TGTGCCAGCAGCTTACGCGGGACTACGCGCACAGATACGCAGTATTTT.

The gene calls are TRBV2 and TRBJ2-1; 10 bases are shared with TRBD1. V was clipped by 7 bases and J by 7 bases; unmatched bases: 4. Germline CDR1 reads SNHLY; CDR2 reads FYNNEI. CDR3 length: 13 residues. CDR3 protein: CASTGQGDNEQFF. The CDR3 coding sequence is TGTGCCAGCACTGGACAGGGGGATAATGAGCAGTTCTTC.

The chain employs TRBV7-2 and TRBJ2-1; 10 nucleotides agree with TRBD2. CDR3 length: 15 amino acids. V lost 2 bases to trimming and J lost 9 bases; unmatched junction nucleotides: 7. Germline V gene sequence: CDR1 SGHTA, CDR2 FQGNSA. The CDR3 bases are TGTGCCAGCAGCTTATGGAGCGGGAGGGAGGGTGAGCAGTTCTTC. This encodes CASSLWSGREGEQFF.

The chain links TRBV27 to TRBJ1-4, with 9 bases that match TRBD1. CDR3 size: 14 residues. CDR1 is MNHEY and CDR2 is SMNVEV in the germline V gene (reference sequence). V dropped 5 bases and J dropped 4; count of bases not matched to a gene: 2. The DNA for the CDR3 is TGTGCCAGCAGTGGGACAGGGAATAATGAAAAACTGTTTTTT. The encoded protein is CASSGTGNNEKLFF.

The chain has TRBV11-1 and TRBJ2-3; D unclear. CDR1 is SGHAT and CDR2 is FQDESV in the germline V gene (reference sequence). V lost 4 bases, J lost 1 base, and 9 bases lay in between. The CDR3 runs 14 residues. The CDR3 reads CASSWGSRTDTQYF. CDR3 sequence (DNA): TGTGCCAGCAGCTGGGGTTCGCGCACAGATACGCAGTATTTT.

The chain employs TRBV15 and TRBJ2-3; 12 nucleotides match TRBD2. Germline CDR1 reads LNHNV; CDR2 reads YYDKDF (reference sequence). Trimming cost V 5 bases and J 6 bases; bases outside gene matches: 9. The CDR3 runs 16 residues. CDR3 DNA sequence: TGTGCCACCAGCTCCCGACTAGCGGGAGCTTCGGATACGCAGTATTTT. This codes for CATSSRLAGASDTQYF.

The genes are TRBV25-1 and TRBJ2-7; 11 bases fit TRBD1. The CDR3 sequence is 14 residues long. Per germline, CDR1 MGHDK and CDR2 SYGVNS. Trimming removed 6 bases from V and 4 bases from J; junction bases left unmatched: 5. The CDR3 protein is CASSRTGGFYEQYF. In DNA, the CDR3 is TGTGCCAGCAGCCGGACAGGGGGCTTTTACGAGCAGTACTTC.

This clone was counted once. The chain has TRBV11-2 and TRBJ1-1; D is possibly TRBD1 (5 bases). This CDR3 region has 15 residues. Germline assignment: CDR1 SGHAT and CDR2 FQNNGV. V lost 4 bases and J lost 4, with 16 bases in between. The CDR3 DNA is TGTGCCAGCAGCTCCCCCCGGGGCGGAGGCACTGAAGCTTTCTTT. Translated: CASSSPRGGGTEAFF.

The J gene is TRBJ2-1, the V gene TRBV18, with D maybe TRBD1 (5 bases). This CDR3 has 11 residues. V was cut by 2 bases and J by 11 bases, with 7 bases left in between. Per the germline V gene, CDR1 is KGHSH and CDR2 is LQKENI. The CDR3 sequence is CASSPDSQQFF. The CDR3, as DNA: TGTGCCAGCTCACCAGACAGTCAGCAGTTCTTC.

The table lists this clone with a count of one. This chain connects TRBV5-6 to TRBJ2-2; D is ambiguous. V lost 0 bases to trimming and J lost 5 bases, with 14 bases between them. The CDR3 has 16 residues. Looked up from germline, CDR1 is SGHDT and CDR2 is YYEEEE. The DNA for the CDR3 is TGTGCCAGCAGCTTGGCCAAAGGGTTGGGAACCGGGGAGCTGTTTTTT. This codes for CASSLAKGLGTGELFF. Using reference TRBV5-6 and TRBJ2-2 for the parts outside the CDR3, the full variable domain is DAGVTQSPTHLIKTRGQQVTLRCSPKSGHDTVSWYQQALGQGPQFIFQYYEEEERQRGNFPDRFSGHQFPNYSSELNVNALLLGDSALYLCASSLAKGLGTGELFFGEGSRLTVL.

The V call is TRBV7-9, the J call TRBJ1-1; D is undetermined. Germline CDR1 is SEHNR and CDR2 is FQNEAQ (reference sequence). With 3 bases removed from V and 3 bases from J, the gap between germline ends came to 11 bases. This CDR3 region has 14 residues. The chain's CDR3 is CASSFGTEHTEAFF. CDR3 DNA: TGTGCCAGCAGCTTTGGTACAGAACACACTGAAGCTTTCTTT.

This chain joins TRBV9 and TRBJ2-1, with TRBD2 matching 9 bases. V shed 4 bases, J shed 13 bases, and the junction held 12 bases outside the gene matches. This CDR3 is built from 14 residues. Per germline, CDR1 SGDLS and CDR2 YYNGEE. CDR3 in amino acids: CASSPLGTSPEQFF. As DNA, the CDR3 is TGTGCCAGCAGCCCCCTAGGGACTAGCCCGGAACAGTTCTTC. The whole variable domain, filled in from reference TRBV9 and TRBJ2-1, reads DSGVTQTPKHLITATGQRVTLRCSPRSGDLSVYWYQQSLDQGLQFLIQYYNGEERAKGNILERFSAQQFPDLHSELNLSSLELGDSALYFCASSPLGTSPEQFFGPGTRLTVL.

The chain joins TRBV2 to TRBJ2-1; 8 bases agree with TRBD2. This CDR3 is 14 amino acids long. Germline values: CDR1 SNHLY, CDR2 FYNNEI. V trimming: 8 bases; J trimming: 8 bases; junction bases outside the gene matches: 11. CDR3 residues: CASLTAGDGDEQFF. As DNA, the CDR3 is TGTGCCAGCTTAACAGCGGGAGACGGCGATGAGCAGTTCTTC.

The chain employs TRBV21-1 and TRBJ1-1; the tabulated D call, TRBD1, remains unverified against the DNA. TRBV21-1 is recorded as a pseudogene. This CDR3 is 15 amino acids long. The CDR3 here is CASSCAGHPNTEAFF. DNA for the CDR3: TGTGCCAGCTCATGCGCCGGACACCCGAACACTGAAGCTTTCTTT.

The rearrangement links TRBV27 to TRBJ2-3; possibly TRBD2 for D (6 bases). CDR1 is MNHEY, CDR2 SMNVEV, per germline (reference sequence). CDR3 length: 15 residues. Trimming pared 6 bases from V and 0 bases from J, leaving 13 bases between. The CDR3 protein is CASRERGISTDTQYF. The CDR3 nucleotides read TGTGCCAGCAGGGAACGGGGGATTAGCACAGATACGCAGTATTTT.

The CDR3 DNA follows: TGTGCCAGCAGCTTATCAGGGATCGTCAACCAGCCCCAGCATTTT. Encoded protein: CASSLSGIVNQPQHF. V gene TRBV11-2 combines with J gene TRBJ1-5; tentative D call: TRBD1 (5 bases). V shed 2 bases and J shed 7 bases, with 15 bases lying between them. There are 15 residues in the CDR3. Germline CDR1 and CDR2: SGHAT and FQNNGV.

CDR3 amino acids: CASSELVLAGSGDTQYF. The CDR3 region has the DNA TGTGCCAGCAGTGAATTGGTACTAGCGGGATCTGGAGATACGCAGTATTTT. This rearrangement joins TRBV25-1 to TRBJ2-3; 10 nucleotides agree with TRBD2. Germline V gives CDR1 MGHDK, CDR2 SYGVNS. J gave up 5 bases and V 1 base, and 9 bases lay outside the gene matches. The length of the CDR3 is 17 residues.

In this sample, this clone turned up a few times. CDR3 protein: CASSGGTASNQPQHF. CDR3 nucleotides: TGTGCCAGTAGTGGAGGGACAGCTAGCAATCAGCCCCAGCATTTT. The chain has TRBV19 and TRBJ1-5, with TRBD1 matching 7 bases. J was trimmed by 0 bases and V by 5 bases; bases with no gene match: 4. The CDR3 runs to 15 residues. Germline V CDR1 and CDR2: LNHDA, SQIVND (reference sequence).

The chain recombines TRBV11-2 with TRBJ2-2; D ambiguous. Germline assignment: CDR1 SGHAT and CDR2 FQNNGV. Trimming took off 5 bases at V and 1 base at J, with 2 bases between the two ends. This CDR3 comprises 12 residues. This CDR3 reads CASSRNTGELFF. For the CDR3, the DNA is TGTGCCAGCAGCCGGAACACCGGGGAGCTGTTTTTT. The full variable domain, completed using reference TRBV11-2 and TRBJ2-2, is EAGVAQSPRYKIIEKRQSVAFWCNPISGHATLYWYQQILGQGPKLLIQFQNNGVVDDSQLPKDRFSAERLKGVDSTLKIQPAKLEDSAVYLCASSRNTGELFFGEGSRLTVL.

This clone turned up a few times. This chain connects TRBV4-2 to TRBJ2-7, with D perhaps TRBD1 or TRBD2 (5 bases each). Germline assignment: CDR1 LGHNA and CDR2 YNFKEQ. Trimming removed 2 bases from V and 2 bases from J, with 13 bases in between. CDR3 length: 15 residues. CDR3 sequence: CASSQSGTGTYEQYF. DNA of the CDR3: TGTGCCAGCAGCCAATCCGGGACGGGGACCTACGAGCAGTACTTC.

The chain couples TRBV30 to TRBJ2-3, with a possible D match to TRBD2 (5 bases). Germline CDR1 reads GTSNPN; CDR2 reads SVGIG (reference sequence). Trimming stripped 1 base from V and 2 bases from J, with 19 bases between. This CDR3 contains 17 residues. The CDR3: CAWSAQAGELPTDTQYF. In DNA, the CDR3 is TGTGCCTGGAGTGCTCAGGCGGGTGAGCTTCCCACAGATACGCAGTATTTT.

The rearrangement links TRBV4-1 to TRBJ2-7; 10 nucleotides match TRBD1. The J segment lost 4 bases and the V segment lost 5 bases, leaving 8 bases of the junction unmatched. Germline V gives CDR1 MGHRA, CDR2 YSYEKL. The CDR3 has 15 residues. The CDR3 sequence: CASSSPGTGDYEQYF. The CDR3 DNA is TGCGCCAGCAGCTCGCCCGGGACAGGGGATTACGAGCAGTACTTC.

DNA of the CDR3: TGTGCCAGCAGCTCGTCCTACCTCACAGATACGCAGTATTTT. Residues: CASSSSYLTDTQYF. The chain employs TRBV5-4 and TRBJ2-3; D gene ambiguous. This CDR3 has 14 amino acids. Trimming removed 3 bases from V and 2 bases from J, with 10 bases in between. In germline, CDR1 is SGHNT, CDR2 YYREEE (reference sequence).

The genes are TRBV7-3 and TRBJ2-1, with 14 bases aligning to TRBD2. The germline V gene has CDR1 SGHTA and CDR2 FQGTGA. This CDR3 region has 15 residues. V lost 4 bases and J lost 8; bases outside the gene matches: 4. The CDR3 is CASSSRTSGRYEQFF. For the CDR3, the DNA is TGTGCCAGCAGCTCCCGGACTAGCGGGAGGTATGAGCAGTTCTTC.

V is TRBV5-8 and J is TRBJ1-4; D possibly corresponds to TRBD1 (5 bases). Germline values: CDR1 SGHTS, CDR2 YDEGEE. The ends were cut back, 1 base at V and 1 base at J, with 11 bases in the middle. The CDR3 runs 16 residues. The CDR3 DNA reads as TGTGCCAGCAGCTTGACGGGGGTTCAAACTAATGAAAAACTGTTTTTT. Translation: CASSLTGVQTNEKLFF.

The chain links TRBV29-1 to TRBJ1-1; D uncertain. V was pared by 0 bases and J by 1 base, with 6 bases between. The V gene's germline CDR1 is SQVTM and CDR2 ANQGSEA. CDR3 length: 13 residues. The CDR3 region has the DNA TGCAGCGTTGAAGAACAGCAGAACACTGAAGCTTTCTTT. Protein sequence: CSVEEQQNTEAFF.

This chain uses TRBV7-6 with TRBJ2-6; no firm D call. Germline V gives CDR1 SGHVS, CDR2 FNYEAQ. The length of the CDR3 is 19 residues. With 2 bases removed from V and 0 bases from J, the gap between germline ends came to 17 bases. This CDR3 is CASSLSVKLLNSGANVLTF. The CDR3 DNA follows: TGTGCCAGCAGCTTAAGCGTTAAATTATTGAACTCTGGGGCCAACGTCCTGACTTTC.

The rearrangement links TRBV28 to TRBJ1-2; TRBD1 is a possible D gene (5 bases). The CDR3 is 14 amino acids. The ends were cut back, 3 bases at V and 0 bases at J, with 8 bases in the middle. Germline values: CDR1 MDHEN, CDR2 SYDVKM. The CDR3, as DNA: TGTGCCAGCAGTTTGGGGCAGCCTAACTATGGCTACACCTTC. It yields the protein CASSLGQPNYGYTF.

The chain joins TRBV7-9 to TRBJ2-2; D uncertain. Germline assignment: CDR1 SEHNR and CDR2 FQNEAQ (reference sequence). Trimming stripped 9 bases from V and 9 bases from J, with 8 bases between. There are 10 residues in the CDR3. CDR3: CASSTRELFF. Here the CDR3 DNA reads TGTGCCAGTTCTACCAGGGAGCTGTTTTTT.